The 11 T cell receptor beta chains below come from one sample, sequenced in a study of cytomegalovirus exposure and HLA in healthy donors. Vbeta (60) and Jbeta (13) primers were used in the PCR. TCRdb's table, derived via immunoSEQ multiplex PCR, lists solely in-frame clones and lacks some. The sample lists approximately 140,000 clones, roughly four fifths occurring once. Sequencing was done on a sample of PBMCs. These receptors originate from a woman in her forties in good health and CMV-seronegative.

The gene calls are TRBV6-1 and TRBJ2-5, with 10 bases that match TRBD1. The closer fit of TRBJ2-7 to the DNA end suggests the J call may be wrong. Germline-derived CDR1 and CDR2 are MNHNS and SASEGT. The CDR3 is made up of 14 amino acids. CDR3: CASSRQGASYEQYF. In nucleotides, the CDR3 is TGTGCCAGCAGCAGACAGGGGGCTTCCTACGAGCAGTACTTC.

This clone came up once. The chain uses TRBV28 and TRBJ2-5, with D unresolved. Germline V gene lookup returns CDR1 MDHEN and CDR2 SYDVKM. Trimming stripped 2 bases from V and 2 bases from J, with 3 bases between. The CDR3 runs to 12 residues. CDR3 bases: TGTGCCAGCAGTTTACAACAAGAGACCCAGTACTTC. Encoded protein: CASSLQQETQYF.

This clone was seen a handful of times. The rearrangement links TRBV28 to TRBJ1-1; maybe TRBD1 (5 bases). This CDR3 is built from 15 residues. The V end was cut by 5 bases, the J end by 0 bases, with 13 bases between. Germline V gives CDR1 MDHEN, CDR2 SYDVKM. The CDR3 sequence is CASSIDRYMNTEAFF. CDR3 nucleotides: TGTGCCAGCAGTATAGACAGATACATGAACACTGAAGCTTTCTTT.

The rearrangement links TRBV6-5 to TRBJ2-1; TRBD1 is a possible D gene (5 bases). Trimming pared 8 bases from V and 7 bases from J, leaving 12 bases between. The CDR3 totals 12 residues. Germline loops: CDR1 MNHEY, CDR2 SVGAGI. The CDR3: CASGAGWNEQFF. The CDR3, as DNA: TGTGCCAGCGGAGCAGGGTGGAATGAGCAGTTCTTC.

The chain employs TRBV5-4 and TRBJ1-1; 8 nucleotides match TRBD1. The CDR3 spans 15 residues. Trimming removed 5 bases from V and 0 bases from J; junction bases left unmatched: 6. CDR1 and CDR2 (germline): SGHNT, YYREEE (reference sequence). DNA of the CDR3: TGTGCCAGCAGTTTGACAGGGGTAATGAACACTGAAGCTTTCTTT. It specifies CASSLTGVMNTEAFF.

The chain couples TRBV11-3 to TRBJ2-4; 7 bases match TRBD2. There are 15 residues in the CDR3. The V segment lost 1 base and the J segment 3 bases; nucleotides outside the gene matches: 3. Germline values: CDR1 SGHNT, CDR2 YENEEA. CDR3 in DNA: TGTGCCAGCAGCTTAGGCGGGGGAGGCAAAAACATTCAGTACTTC. It translates to CASSLGGGGKNIQYF.

Of note for this clone: This sample includes further DNA sequences coding for the same CDR3. V is TRBV5-1 and J is TRBJ2-3; TRBD1 might be the D (5 bases). V was cut by 4 bases and J by 10 bases, with 13 bases left in between. Germline V lookup: CDR1 SGHRS, CDR2 YFSETQ. The CDR3 is made up of 12 amino acids. As DNA, the CDR3 is TGCGCCAGCAGCCTAGGTCAAGGGGCGCAGTATTTT. Its protein is CASSLGQGAQYF. Complete variable domain (other parts from reference TRBV5-1 and TRBJ2-3): KAGVTQTPRYLIKTRGQQVTLSCSPISGHRSVSWYQQTPGQGLQFLFEYFSETQRNKGNFPGRFSGRQFSNSRSEMNVSTLELGDSALYLCASSLGQGAQYFGPGTRLTVL.

The J gene is TRBJ2-6, the V gene TRBV11-2; 10 bases map to TRBD1. With 7 bases clipped from V and 0 bases from J, the junction kept 12 bases outside the gene matches. Germline values: CDR1 SGHAT, CDR2 FQNNGV. The CDR3 has 19 amino acids. CDR3 in amino acids: CASILTGGTGDSGANVLTF. Here the CDR3 DNA reads TGTGCCAGCATCCTAACGGGAGGGACAGGGGACTCTGGGGCCAACGTCCTGACTTTC.

This chain uses TRBV6-1 with TRBJ2-7; 8 bases are shared with TRBD2. The CDR3 is 16 residues long. The germline V gene encodes CDR1 MNHNS and CDR2 SASEGT. The J segment lost 3 bases and the V segment lost 5 bases, leaving 12 bases of the junction unmatched. The CDR3 spells CASSKDLSGRYYEQYF. Written as DNA, the CDR3 is TGTGCCAGCAGTAAAGACCTAAGCGGGAGATACTACGAGCAGTACTTC.

About this clone itself: Different DNA sequences within this sample yield the same CDR3. V usage is TRBV28 and J usage is TRBJ1-2; D is possibly TRBD1 (5 bases). Trimming removed 3 bases at V and 2 bases at J, with 7 bases between. Germline lookup yields CDR1 MDHEN and CDR2 SYDVKM. The CDR3 has 13 residues. CDR3 nucleotides: TGTGCCAGCAGTTTCACAGGCAACTATGGCTACACCTTC. Protein sequence: CASSFTGNYGYTF.

This chain joins TRBV5-4 and TRBJ2-1, with 15 bases fitting TRBD2. This CDR3 region has 16 residues. V gave up 3 bases and J gave up 5 bases; unmatched junction bases: 3. Germline V lookup: CDR1 SGHNT, CDR2 YYREEE (reference sequence). As DNA, the CDR3 is TGTGCCAGCAGCTCCGGACTAGCGGGAGGGAACAATGAGCAGTTCTTC. Protein product: CASSSGLAGGNNEQFF.